The 30 T cell receptor beta chains in this list originate from one sample, sequenced in a study of beta chain features in type 1 diabetes. Expressed TCRB transcripts were sequenced, since all the RNA that had been isolated was reverse transcribed. Data came from immunoSEQ multiplex PCR; TCRdb stores just in-frame clones and leaves some out. Among about 160,000 clones listed, 63% were seen once. Their cognate antigens are unknown. Study results and caveats: Type 1 diabetes patients had moderately but significantly shorter TCRB CDR3s in all four CD4+ subsets.

Sequencing was carried out using naive CD4+ T cells from blood. All receptors derive from a man between 25 and 39 years old with type 1 diabetes.

Points on this clone: The same CDR3 also results from other DNA sequences found in this sample. The rearrangement links TRBV30 to TRBJ2-3; possible D gene TRBD2, 5 bases. The V end was cut by 0 bases, the J end by 9 bases, with 7 bases between. The germline V gene has CDR1 GTSNPN and CDR2 SVGIG (reference sequence). The CDR3 sequence is 11 residues long. The CDR3 region is CAWSVLDTQYF. CDR3 in DNA: TGTGCCTGGAGTGTACTAGACACGCAGTATTTT.

This clone showed up just a few times. The chain carries TRBV4-3 and TRBJ2-7; perhaps TRBD2 as D (6 bases). The CDR3 is 15 amino acids. Germline CDR1 reads LGHNA; CDR2 reads YSLEER. V dropped 1 base and J dropped 2 bases, with 12 bases sitting between them. In DNA form, the CDR3 reads TGCGCCAGCAGCCAAGGACTAGGGTGGCCCTACGAGCAGTACTTC. Translated, it gives CASSQGLGWPYEQYF.

This chain links TRBV7-2 with TRBJ2-7; D assignment may be TRBD1 or TRBD2 (6 bases each). Germline CDR1 reads SGHTA; CDR2 reads FQGNSA. The CDR3 consists of 15 residues. The V gene lost 5 bases and the J gene lost 3 bases, with 17 bases spanning the gap. This chain's CDR3 is CASSPGADRIYEQYF. CDR3 sequence (DNA): TGTGCCAGCAGCCCGGGGGCGGATCGGATCTACGAGCAGTACTTC.

The chain joins TRBV28 to TRBJ1-2, with D unclear. This CDR3 comprises 11 residues. V dropped 5 bases and J dropped 7 bases, with 8 bases sitting between them. Looked up from germline, CDR1 is MDHEN and CDR2 is SYDVKM. As DNA, the CDR3 is TGTGCCAGCAGTGAGCCTCGTGGCTACACCTTC. This encodes CASSEPRGYTF.

The J gene is TRBJ1-6, the V gene TRBV9, with D uncertain. This CDR3 is 13 amino acids long. V lost 4 bases to trimming and J lost 8 bases, with 10 bases between them. Germline CDR1 is SGDLS and CDR2 is YYNGEE. CDR3 sequence reads: CASSSRDYSPLHF. The DNA for the CDR3 is TGTGCCAGCAGCTCCAGAGATTATTCACCCCTCCACTTT.

In DNA form, the CDR3 reads TGTGCCTGGAGTGTCCAAATCGTGTCGACAGGGGCGCCGAGGCCCCTCCACTTT. This gives the protein CAWSVQIVSTGAPRPLHF. J is TRBJ1-6 and V is TRBV30; 8 positions match TRBD1. This CDR3 spans 18 amino acids. The V gene end was trimmed by 0 bases and the J gene end by 13 bases; junction bases not matched to a gene: 20. Germline V lookup: CDR1 GTSNPN, CDR2 SVGIG (reference sequence).

The chain couples TRBV4-3 to TRBJ1-1, with D perhaps matching TRBD1 (6 bases). The CDR3 consists of 14 residues. V shed 6 bases and J shed 7 bases, with 18 bases lying between them. The germline gives CDR1 LGHNA, CDR2 YSLEER. The CDR3 region has the DNA TGCGCCAGCAGTGCACAGGCAGGGGAGTTTGAAGCTTTCTTT. It codes for CASSAQAGEFEAFF.

The rearrangement uses TRBV29-1 and TRBJ2-2, with a weak D call TRBD2 (5 bases). V lost 2 bases to trimming and J lost 7 bases, with 8 bases between them. Germline V gene data show CDR1 as SQVTM and CDR2 as ANQGSEA. The CDR3 totals 12 residues. The CDR3 DNA sequence: TGCAGCGTTGAAAGGGCGGGCGGGGAGCTGTTTTTT. Translation gives CSVERAGGELFF.

This clone was detected only a few times. The genes are TRBV28 and TRBJ1-4; TRBD1 might be the D (5 bases). The CDR3 covers 14 residues. Trimming stripped 5 bases from V and 3 bases from J, with 10 bases between. Germline V gene data show CDR1 as MDHEN and CDR2 as SYDVKM. In DNA, the CDR3 is TGTGCCAGCAGTATCAGGGTCCCTAATGAAAAACTGTTTTTT. Its protein product is CASSIRVPNEKLFF.

The chain employs TRBV7-9 and TRBJ1-2; TRBD1 is a possible D gene (5 bases). This CDR3 is built from 15 residues. Between the trimmed V and J ends, which lost 7 bases and 8 bases, there was a span of 23 bases. In germline, CDR1 is SEHNR, CDR2 FQNEAQ (reference sequence). CDR3 loop: CASNTDAPGWGGYTF. Written as DNA, the CDR3 is TGTGCCAGCAATACCGACGCCCCCGGGTGGGGCGGCTACACCTTC.

The chain is built from TRBV10-3 and TRBJ2-1; tentatively, D is TRBD2 (6 bases). CDR1 is ENHRY and CDR2 is SYGVKD in the germline V gene. The CDR3 length is 15 residues. Trimming shortened V by 4 bases and J by 4 bases, and 14 bases separated the two germline ends. CDR3 sequence reads: CAISAGAGYYNEQFF. CDR3 in DNA: TGTGCCATCAGTGCCGGCGCGGGGTATTACAATGAGCAGTTCTTC.

This clone turned up a few times. CDR3 in amino acids: CATRANTGELFF. For the CDR3, the DNA is TGTGCCACCAGAGCGAACACCGGGGAGCTGTTTTTT. The chain couples TRBV10-3 to TRBJ2-2; D gene unclear. CDR3 length: 12 residues. Trimming left V 10 bases short and J 0 bases short, with 6 bases between. Germline V gene lookup returns CDR1 ENHRY and CDR2 SYGVKD.

The V gene is TRBV5-1, the J gene TRBJ2-1, with TRBD1 matching 10 bases. There are 15 residues in the CDR3. V was clipped by 5 bases and J by 2 bases; unmatched bases: 4. The germline CDR1 and CDR2 sequences are SGHRS and YFSETQ. Here the CDR3 DNA reads TGCGCCAGCAGAGAAGGACAGGGGGCCTACAATGAGCAGTTCTTC. Its translation is CASREGQGAYNEQFF. Variable domain in full (rest from reference TRBV5-1 and TRBJ2-1): KAGVTQTPRYLIKTRGQQVTLSCSPISGHRSVSWYQQTPGQGLQFLFEYFSETQRNKGNFPGRFSGRQFSNSRSEMNVSTLELGDSALYLCASREGQGAYNEQFFGPGTRLTVL.

The rearrangement links TRBV12-5 to TRBJ2-1; D is undetermined. The CDR3 covers 12 residues. Germline CDR1 is LGHNT and CDR2 is FRNRAP. V lost 0 bases and J lost 10, with 7 bases in between. CDR3 coding DNA: TGTGCTAGTGGTTTGGTAGCTGCGGAGCAGTTCTTC. This translates into CASGLVAAEQFF.

The sample holds one count of this clone. This chain links TRBV10-1 with TRBJ1-4; unclear D gene. The CDR3 consists of 15 residues. V dropped 0 bases and J dropped 8 bases, with 13 bases sitting between them. Looked up from germline, CDR1 is WNHNN and CDR2 is SYGVQD (reference sequence). CDR3 loop: CASSESRLTGEKLFF. CDR3 nucleotide sequence: TGCGCCAGCAGTGAGTCCCGACTCACCGGCGAAAAACTGTTTTTT.

The V and J genes are TRBV29-1 and TRBJ1-2; possibly TRBD1 for D (5 bases). The V and J ends lost 6 bases and 1 base respectively, with 12 bases between them. CDR3 length equals 13 residues. Germline V gene data show CDR1 as SQVTM and CDR2 as ANQGSEA. The CDR3 nucleotides read TGCAGCGTGGCGTTACAGGTTAACTATGGCTACACCTTC. Translation: CSVALQVNYGYTF.

The J gene is TRBJ1-2, the V gene TRBV29-1; D is ambiguous. Germline CDR1 reads SQVTM; CDR2 reads ANQGSEA. Between the trimmed V and J ends, which lost 2 bases and 4 bases, there was a span of 20 bases. The CDR3 runs to 16 residues. In nucleotides, the CDR3 is TGCAGCGTTGAAATACTAAGCGACCAGCGTGCCTATGGCTACACCTTC. This codes for CSVEILSDQRAYGYTF.

The chain couples TRBV11-2 to TRBJ2-3; D is perhaps TRBD2 (5 bases). The CDR3 spans 17 residues. The germline V and J ends were trimmed by 4 bases and 6 bases, with 23 bases remaining between them. CDR1 is SGHAT and CDR2 is FQNNGV in the germline V gene. The CDR3 spells CASSSVPRADRGDTQYF. The CDR3 coding sequence is TGTGCCAGCAGCTCCGTCCCGCGAGCGGATCGCGGGGATACGCAGTATTTT.

V and J are TRBV7-2 and TRBJ2-7, with 11 bases that match TRBD2. The length of the CDR3 is 16 residues. Germline V gene sequence: CDR1 SGHTA, CDR2 FQGNSA. Unmatched junction bases numbered 9, after V lost 5 bases and J lost 3 bases. This CDR3 reads CASSAHDLAGGYEQYF. CDR3 coding DNA: TGTGCCAGCAGCGCCCACGACCTAGCGGGGGGCTACGAGCAGTACTTC.

This clone was detected once. This sequence joins TRBV10-3 and TRBJ1-2; TRBD1 matches 7 bases. Germline trimming cut 6 bases from V and 3 bases from J; bases unmatched to any gene: 7. Germline values: CDR1 ENHRY, CDR2 SYGVKD. CDR3 length equals 14 residues. CDR3 residues: CAIRDRDRDYGYTF. The CDR3 DNA reads as TGTGCCATCAGGGACCGGGACAGAGACTATGGCTACACCTTC.

The CDR3 loop is CASSWASSSGANVLTF. The CDR3, as DNA: TGTGCCAGCAGCTGGGCTTCGAGCTCTGGGGCCAACGTCCTGACTTTC. This rearrangement joins TRBV7-9 to TRBJ2-6; D ambiguous. The V gene's germline CDR1 is SEHNR and CDR2 FQNEAQ (reference sequence). V was pared by 4 bases and J by 0 bases, with 10 bases between. The CDR3 spans 16 residues. The full variable domain, its missing parts supplied by reference TRBV7-9 and TRBJ2-6, is DTGVSQNPRHKITKRGQNVTFRCDPISEHNRLYWYRQTLGQGPEFLTYFQNEAQLEKSRLLSDRFSAERPKGSFSTLEIQRTEQGDSAMYLCASSWASSSGANVLTFGAGSRLTVL.

The rearrangement links TRBV11-2 to TRBJ2-5; 7 bases fit TRBD1. The V segment lost 1 base and the J segment 2 bases; nucleotides outside the gene matches: 7. Germline-derived CDR1 and CDR2 are SGHAT and FQNNGV. The CDR3 runs 16 residues. The CDR3: CASSLAPSTGQETQYF. In nucleotides, the CDR3 is TGTGCCAGCAGCTTAGCCCCTTCGACAGGGCAAGAGACCCAGTACTTC. The whole variable domain, filled in from reference TRBV11-2 and TRBJ2-5, reads EAGVAQSPRYKIIEKRQSVAFWCNPISGHATLYWYQQILGQGPKLLIQFQNNGVVDDSQLPKDRFSAERLKGVDSTLKIQPAKLEDSAVYLCASSLAPSTGQETQYFGPGTRLLVL.

This chain uses TRBV9 with TRBJ1-1; the D is unclear. This CDR3 has 13 residues. The germline V gene has CDR1 SGDLS and CDR2 YYNGEE. V lost 4 bases, J lost 4 bases, and 11 bases lay in between. CDR3 amino acids: CASSYSTLTEAFF. The CDR3 nucleotides are TGTGCCAGCAGCTATTCCACCCTCACTGAAGCTTTCTTT.

The gene calls are TRBV18 and TRBJ2-5; D gene unclear. The CDR3 consists of 13 residues. Deletions cut 3 bases from V and 5 bases from J, with 10 bases between. Germline CDR1 is KGHSH and CDR2 is LQKENI. This CDR3 reads CASSPQDGETQYF. The CDR3 region has the DNA TGTGCCAGCTCACCTCAGGACGGTGAGACCCAGTACTTC. Full variable domain (outside the CDR3, taken from reference TRBV18 and TRBJ2-5): NAGVMQNPRHLVRRRGQEARLRCSPMKGHSHVYWYRQLPEEGLKFMVYLQKENIIDESGMPKERFSAEFPKEGPSILRIQQVVRGDSAAYFCASSPQDGETQYFGPGTRLLVL.

This clone was found a few times. The chain carries TRBV29-1 and TRBJ2-1, with TRBD1 as a possible D gene (5 bases). The V gene's germline CDR1 is SQVTM and CDR2 ANQGSEA. The CDR3 loop spans 11 amino acids. Trimming stripped 8 bases from V and 8 bases from J, with 13 bases between. The CDR3 bases are TGCAGCCCCGACAGTTCCCATGAGCAGTTCTTC. It translates to CSPDSSHEQFF.

V and J are TRBV5-6 and TRBJ2-5; D call uncertain. Germline V gene sequence: CDR1 SGHDT, CDR2 YYEEEE. The CDR3 totals 13 residues. V was cut by 1 base and J by 5 bases, with 9 bases left in between. The CDR3 nucleotides are TGTGCCAGCAGCTTGATGGCGTTGGAGACCCAGTACTTC. Protein sequence: CASSLMALETQYF.

This clone was picked up one time. The chain joins TRBV28 to TRBJ2-3, with D perhaps TRBD2 (5 bases). Trimming cost V 3 bases and J 6 bases, with 7 bases left between them. The CDR3 is 12 amino acids. Germline V lookup: CDR1 MDHEN, CDR2 SYDVKM. For the CDR3, the DNA is TGTGCCAGCAGTTTGCGGGCCGATACGCAGTATTTT. It translates to CASSLRADTQYF.

The chain is built from TRBV7-2 and TRBJ2-7; maybe TRBD2 (6 bases). Germline CDR1 is SGHTA and CDR2 is FQGNSA. CDR3 length equals 15 residues. Deletions cut 3 bases from V and 2 bases from J, with 14 bases between. The CDR3 here is CASSLRDGSTYEQYF. The CDR3 DNA sequence: TGTGCCAGCAGCTTGCGGGACGGGTCGACCTACGAGCAGTACTTC.

In this sample, this clone turned up a few times. The chain links TRBV7-9 to TRBJ2-4; D unresolved. With 3 bases removed from V and 0 bases from J, the gap between germline ends came to 9 bases. Germline V gene sequence: CDR1 SEHNR, CDR2 FQNEAQ (reference sequence). The length of the CDR3 is 15 residues. Written as DNA, the CDR3 is TGTGCCAGCAGCTTTCTCCACGGAGCCAAAAACATTCAGTACTTC. It is translated as CASSFLHGAKNIQYF.

The chain carries TRBV28 and TRBJ2-7, with 7 bases identical to TRBD1. V was clipped by 5 bases and J by 1 base; unmatched bases: 11. The CDR3 is made up of 16 amino acids. In germline, CDR1 is MDHEN, CDR2 SYDVKM. In nucleotides, the CDR3 is TGTGCCAGCAGTAAATCCGGGACAGCACGTTCCTACGAGCAGTACTTC. Encoded protein: CASSKSGTARSYEQYF. The full variable domain, completed using reference TRBV28 and TRBJ2-7, is DVKVTQSSRYLVKRTGEKVFLECVQDMDHENMFWYRQDPGLGLRLIYFSYDVKMKEKGDIPEGYSVSREKKERFSLILESASTNQTSMYLCASSKSGTARSYEQYFGPGTRLTVT.